The present T cell receptor (beta chain) was sequenced within a study of blood T cell repertoires in COVID-19. Overall study context: There were acute and convalescent COVID-19 samples, and they came from the United States, Italy and Spain. From T cells, B-cell-depleted T cells, or PBMCs came the material, which was cDNA or gDNA.

As handled by the study authors: Nucleated cell counts were estimated from reference gene primer amplification. Using immunoSEQ multiplex PCR, the repertoire was profiled, and TCRdb retains in-frame clones only, with some absent. D and trimming come from the DNA, and the V and J calls and clone size come from that table. The sample includes a few hundred thousand clones, around 83% of them seen just once. The CDR3 sequence is 13 residues long. Trimming removed 0 bases from V and 15 bases from J, with 15 bases in between. Germline lookup yields CDR1 ENHRY and CDR2 SYGVKD. Sequencing was performed on peripheral blood. The V gene is TRBV10-3, the J gene TRBJ2-1; possibly TRBD2 for D (6 bases). The sequence came from a woman in her 50s with acute or convalescent COVID-19. The CDR3 DNA is TGTGCCATCAGTGAGTCCGGCTCTAGCGCGTCGTTCTTC. Amino acids: CAISESGSSASFF.